The sequence of this T cell receptor beta chain was determined in a study of T cell responses to AZD1222 COVID-19 vaccine. The CDR3 runs to 12 residues. The V end lost 6 bases, the J end lost 8 bases, and 13 bases lay between the germline ends. CDR1 and CDR2 (germline): MNHNY, SVGAGI (reference sequence). Turning to this clone: No antigen is known for it.

Notes on the study in general: No repertoire was sampled before or during the peak T cell response, only after it. White British ancestry dominated among donors, who included more females, and clonal diversity was possibly underestimated. Baseline seropositivity occurred in only a handful of AZD1222 recipients. Reports say nearly half of spike-specific TCRs go after unmutated variant regions.

TCRdb's copy holds only in-frame clones and misses some; the assay was immunoSEQ multiplex PCR. The sample has more than 75,000 clones; 80% to 90% are singletons. The sequence was obtained from an adult in good health. Sequenced material: peripheral blood, taken on day 0 of AZD1222 vaccination. The J gene is TRBJ1-1, the V gene TRBV6-6; maybe TRBD1 (6 bases). The CDR3 coding sequence is TGTGCCAGCAGCGGGACACTACAAGAAGCTTTCTTT. It encodes CASSGTLQEAFF.